This T cell receptor (beta chain) came from a study of response to subunit inactivated influenza vaccine listed by TCRdb under 2018. Notes on the research overall: Deep quantitative T cell receptor repertoire profiling was used in the study to track responses to a trivalent subunit inactivated influenza vaccine. Overall study results and their limits: The authors proposed that each seasonal influenza vaccination may bring in only a limited number of new T cells.

The protocol used for the library was RT-PCR. Sequencing was performed on an Illumina HiSeq 2500. Clones were called with MiXCR by TCRdb after fastp trimmed the public reads at Q25, and only in-frame beta chains were retained. Each CDR3 protein gets just one entry, which takes the most common genes and DNA from the rows behind it. The sample has about 570,000 distinct CDR3 sequences on record, around 10% of them singletons. The ten largest clonotypes hold about 10% of the sample. Including the terminal cysteine and phenylalanine, the CDR3 comprises 17 residues. The kept DNA is CDR3 alone, 51 bases in frame from the first base. V loses 1 base, J loses 0 bases, and the germline ends lie 16 bases apart. The germline V gene provides CDR1 MDHEN and CDR2 SYDVKM. This clonotype was observed at least ten times. No antigen is known for it. Base qualities are missing; no much larger clone stands one base away.

The sample was also linked to a second study, of T cells expressing NK-cell markers. Taken from the second paper: TCR beta cDNA libraries were made by 5'RACE template switching that added a universal primer site and unique molecular identifiers. In sorted CD3+CD56+NKG2C+, CD3+CD56+NKG2C- and CD3+CD56-NKG2C+ T-cell subsets from about eight donors, TCR beta-chain repertoires were profiled. Of the eight sequenced donors, seven were found to be HCMV-seropositive and one was found to be HCMV-seronegative. To restrict sorting to alphabetaTCR-expressing T cells, an anti-gammadeltaTCR antibody was added in several experiments. In several donors, the dominant CD3+CD56+NKG2C+ clonotypes were found to rank among the top 10 CD8+ clonotypes and to make up about 1.0-8% of CD8+ T cells. Those dominant clonotypes were again the most abundant among CD3+CD56-NKG2C+ cells in a few donors, at roughly 25-65%. Whether the expanded NKG2C-expressing T cell clones were specific for HCMV antigens was left unclear. Randomly selected healthy volunteers, three men and five women, were used as the eight sequenced donors. A commercial ELISA kit detecting HCMV-specific IgG in serum was used to determine HCMV serostatus. Peripheral blood mononuclear cells were isolated from blood by Ficoll density gradient centrifugation. For about six donors, bulk peripheral blood T-cell repertoires were additionally sequenced from unsorted PBMC. cDNA synthesis was primed from the TCR beta constant segment, followed by two successive PCR amplification steps. Libraries were sequenced as 2 x 150 bp reads on Illumina HiSeq 2000/2500, MiSeq or NextSeq. MIGEC handled demultiplexing of the reads and grouping by UMI, while MiTCR was used to assemble and quantify clonotypes. To exclude erroneous sequences, only TCR cDNA sequences supported by at least two reads were retained. The tcR package was used for downstream repertoire analysis, and clonotypes were matched across fractions by CDR3 nucleotide sequence plus V segment. Antigen specificity was annotated against VDJdb with VDJmatch, allowing one amino acid substitution in CDR3.

This material consisted of PBMCs from blood, taken on the day of vaccination. Recombination linked TRBV28 to TRBJ2-7; TRBD2 is perhaps the D gene, given 6 matching bases. This receptor was taken from a man in his forties or fifties who received an inactivated influenza vaccine. Donor details come from another sample of the same person, matched by shared clones. In nucleotides, the sequence is TGTGCCAGCAGTTTATCGGTTGGAGGGGATACCTCCTACGAGCAGTACTTC. It translates to CASSLSVGGDTSYEQYF.